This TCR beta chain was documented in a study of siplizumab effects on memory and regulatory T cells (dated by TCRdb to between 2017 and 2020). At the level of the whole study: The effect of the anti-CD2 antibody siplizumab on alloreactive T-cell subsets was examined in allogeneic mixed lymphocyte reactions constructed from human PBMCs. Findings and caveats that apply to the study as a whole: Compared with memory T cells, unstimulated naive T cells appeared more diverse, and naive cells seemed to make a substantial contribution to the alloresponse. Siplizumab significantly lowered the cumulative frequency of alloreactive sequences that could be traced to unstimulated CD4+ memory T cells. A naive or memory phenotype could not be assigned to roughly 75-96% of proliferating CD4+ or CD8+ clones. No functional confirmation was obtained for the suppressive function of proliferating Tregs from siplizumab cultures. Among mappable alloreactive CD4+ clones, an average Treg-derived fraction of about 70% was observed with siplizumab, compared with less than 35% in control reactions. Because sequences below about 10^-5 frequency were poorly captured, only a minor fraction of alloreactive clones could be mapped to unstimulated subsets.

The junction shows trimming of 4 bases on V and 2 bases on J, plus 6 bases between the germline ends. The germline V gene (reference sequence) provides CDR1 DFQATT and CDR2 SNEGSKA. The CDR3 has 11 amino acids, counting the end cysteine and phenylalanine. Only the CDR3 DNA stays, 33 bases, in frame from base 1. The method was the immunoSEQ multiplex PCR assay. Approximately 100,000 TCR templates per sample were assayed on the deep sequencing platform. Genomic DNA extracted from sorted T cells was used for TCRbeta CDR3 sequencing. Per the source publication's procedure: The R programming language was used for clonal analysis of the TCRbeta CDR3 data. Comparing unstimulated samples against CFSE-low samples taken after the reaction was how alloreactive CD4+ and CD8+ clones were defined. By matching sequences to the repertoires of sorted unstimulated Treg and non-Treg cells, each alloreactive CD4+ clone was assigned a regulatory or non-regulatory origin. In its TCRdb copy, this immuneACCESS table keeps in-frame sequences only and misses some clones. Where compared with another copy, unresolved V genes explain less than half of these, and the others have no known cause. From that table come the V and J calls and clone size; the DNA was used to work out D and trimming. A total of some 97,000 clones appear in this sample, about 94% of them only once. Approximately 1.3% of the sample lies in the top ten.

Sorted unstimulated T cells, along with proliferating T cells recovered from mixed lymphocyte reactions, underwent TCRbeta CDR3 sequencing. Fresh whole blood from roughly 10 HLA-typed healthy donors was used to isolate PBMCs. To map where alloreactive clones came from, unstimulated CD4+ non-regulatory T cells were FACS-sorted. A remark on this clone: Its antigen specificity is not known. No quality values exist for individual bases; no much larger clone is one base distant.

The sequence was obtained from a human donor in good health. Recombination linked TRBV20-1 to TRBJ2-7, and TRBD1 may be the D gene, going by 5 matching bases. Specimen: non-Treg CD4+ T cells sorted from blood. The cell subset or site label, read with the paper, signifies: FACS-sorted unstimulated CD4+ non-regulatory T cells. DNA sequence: TGCAGTGCTACGGACACCTACGAGCAGTACTTC. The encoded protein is CSATDTYEQYF.